Listed here are 6 T cell receptor beta chains from one sample, sequenced in a study of Graves' ophthalmopathy and Graves' hyperthyroidism. CDR3 regions of TCR beta were amplified from RNA transcripts. HTBI primers primed a first-round RT-PCR, and a second-round multiplex PCR followed. TCRdb reprocessed the multiplex PCR reads with MiXCR, giving one entry per CDR3 protein. The repertoire has around 1,200,000 distinct CDR3 sequences, about 40% of them found once; the top ten carry around 10%. The material sequenced was peripheral blood or thyroid tissue (not recorded which). The origin of the receptors is an adult man with Graves' hyperthyroidism.

V and J are TRBV14 and TRBJ2-5, with TRBD2 as a possible D gene (6 bases). With 8 bases removed from V and 4 bases from J, the gap between germline ends came to 17 bases. CDR1 is SGHDN, CDR2 FVKESK, per germline. This CDR3 is 14 amino acids long. CDR3 loop: CASSHGQEGETQYF. The DNA for the CDR3 is TGTGCCAGCTCACACGGTCAGGAGGGAGAGACCCAGTACTTC.

This clonotype was picked up many times. The V gene is TRBV5-1, the J gene TRBJ2-5; 8 bases match TRBD2. V shed 0 bases and J 5 bases; nucleotides not matched to a gene: 15. The CDR3 runs 18 residues. Germline V gives CDR1 SGHRS, CDR2 YFSETQ. This chain's CDR3 is CASSLDRVGREDRETQYF. The CDR3 DNA sequence: TGCGCCAGCAGCTTGGATCGAGTAGGGCGGGAGGACCGGGAGACCCAGTACTTC.

The genes are TRBV28 and TRBJ1-2, with D perhaps TRBD1 (5 bases). Trimming shortened V by 7 bases and J by 5 bases, and 17 bases separated the two germline ends. The V gene's germline CDR1 is MDHEN and CDR2 SYDVKM. CDR3 length: 14 residues. The CDR3 DNA is TGTGCCAGCACCAAACCCGGGGGGGGTTATGGCTACACCTTC. As protein: CASTKPGGGYGYTF.

The CDR3 reads CASSVTSFGETQYF. The CDR3 DNA reads TGTGCCAGCAGTGTTACTAGTTTTGGCGAGACCCAGTACTTC. The chain couples TRBV2 to TRBJ2-5, with D perhaps TRBD2 (5 bases). The CDR3 loop spans 14 amino acids. Germline loops: CDR1 SNHLY, CDR2 FYNNEI. V was cut by 4 bases and J by 5 bases, with 14 bases left in between.

Only a few counts were recorded for this clonotype. The chain couples TRBV4-1 to TRBJ1-3; D gene uncertain. V shed 0 bases and J shed 0 bases, with 6 bases lying between them. CDR1 and CDR2 (germline): MGHRA, YSYEKL. The CDR3 is 15 residues long. The CDR3 is CASSQDRSSGNTIYF. In nucleotides, the CDR3 is TGCGCCAGCAGCCAAGATAGAAGCTCTGGAAACACCATATATTTT.

This clonotype was seen ten or more times. The V and J genes are TRBV9 and TRBJ2-2, with D perhaps TRBD1 or TRBD2 (6 bases each). V was pared by 3 bases and J by 6 bases, with 18 bases between. CDR1 and CDR2 (germline): SGDLS, YYNGEE. This CDR3 spans 16 amino acids. CDR3 bases: TGTGCCAGCAGCGACAGGGTACTGGGAGGTGCCGGGGAGCTGTTTTTT. It translates to CASSDRVLGGAGELFF.